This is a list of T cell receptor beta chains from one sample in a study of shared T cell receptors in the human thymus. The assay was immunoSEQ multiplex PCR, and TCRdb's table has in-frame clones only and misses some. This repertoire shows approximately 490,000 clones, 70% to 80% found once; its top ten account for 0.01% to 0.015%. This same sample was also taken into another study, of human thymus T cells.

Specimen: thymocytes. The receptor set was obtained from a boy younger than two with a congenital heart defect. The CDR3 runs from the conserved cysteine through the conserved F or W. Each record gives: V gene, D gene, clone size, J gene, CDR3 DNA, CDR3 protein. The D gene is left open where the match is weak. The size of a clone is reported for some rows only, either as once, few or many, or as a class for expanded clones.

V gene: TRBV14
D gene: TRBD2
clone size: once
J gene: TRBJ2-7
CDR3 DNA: TGTGCCAGCAGCCAAGAAAGGAGGCTAGCGGATTCCTACGAGCAGTACTTC
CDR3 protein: CASSQERRLADSYEQYF

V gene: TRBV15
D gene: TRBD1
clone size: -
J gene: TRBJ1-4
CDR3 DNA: TGTGCCACCGGTGACAGGGGAATAGGTGAAAAACTGTTTTTT
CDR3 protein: CATGDRGIGEKLFF

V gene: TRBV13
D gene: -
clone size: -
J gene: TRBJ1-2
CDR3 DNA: TGTGCCAGCAGCTCGCTAGGGGGTAACTATGGCTACACCTTC
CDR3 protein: CASSSLGGNYGYTF

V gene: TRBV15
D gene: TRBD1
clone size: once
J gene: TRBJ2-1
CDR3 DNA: TGTGCCACCAGCGGAAGTCGGACAGGTTTGGAGCGGTCATACAATGAGCAGTTCTTC
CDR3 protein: CATSGSRTGLERSYNEQFF

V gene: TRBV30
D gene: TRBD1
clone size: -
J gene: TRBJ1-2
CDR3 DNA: TGTGCCTGGACCCAACCGACAGGGGTGGGGTATGGCTACACCTTC
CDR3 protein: CAWTQPTGVGYGYTF

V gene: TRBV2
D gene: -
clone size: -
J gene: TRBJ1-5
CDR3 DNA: TGTGCCAGCAGGATGGGACAAATAGAGGCTCAGCCCCAGCATTTT
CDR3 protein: CASRMGQIEAQPQHF

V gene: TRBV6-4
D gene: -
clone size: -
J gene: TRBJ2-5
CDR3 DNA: TGTGCCAGCAGCCCCCGGGAGACCCAGTACTTC
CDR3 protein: CASSPRETQYF

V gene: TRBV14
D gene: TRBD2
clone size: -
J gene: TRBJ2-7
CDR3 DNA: TGTGCCAGCAGCCAGAAGTCGACTAGCGGGAGTCATCATTACGAGCAGTACTTC
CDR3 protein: CASSQKSTSGSHHYEQYF

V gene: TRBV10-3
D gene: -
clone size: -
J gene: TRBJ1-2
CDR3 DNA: TGTGCCATCAGTGACGCGCGAGATGGCTACACCTTC
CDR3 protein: CAISDARDGYTF

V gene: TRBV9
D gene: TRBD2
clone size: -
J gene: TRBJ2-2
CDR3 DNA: TGTGCCAGCAGCGCCAGACTAGCGGGAAACACCGGGGAGCTGTTTTTT
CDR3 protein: CASSARLAGNTGELFF

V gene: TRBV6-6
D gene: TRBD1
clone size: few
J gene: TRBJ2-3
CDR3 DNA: TGTGCCAGCAGTTACCCCCCGGGACAGGGCACAGATACGCAGTATTTT
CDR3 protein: CASSYPPGQGTDTQYF

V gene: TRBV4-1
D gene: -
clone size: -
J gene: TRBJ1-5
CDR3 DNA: TGCGCCAGCAGCCAAGAGTTCGTGTCGGGGATCGGCCTCAATCAGCCCCAGCATTTT
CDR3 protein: CASSQEFVSGIGLNQPQHF

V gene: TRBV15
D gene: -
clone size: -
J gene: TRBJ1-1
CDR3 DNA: TGTGCCACCAGCAGAGCGAGGATGAACACTGAAGCTTTCTTT
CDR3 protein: CATSRARMNTEAFF

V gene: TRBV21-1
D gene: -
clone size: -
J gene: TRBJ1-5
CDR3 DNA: TGTGCCAGCAGCAAAACCCCTCTGAGAGATAGAAGCAATCAGCCCCAGCATTTT
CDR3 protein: CASSKTPLRDRSNQPQHF

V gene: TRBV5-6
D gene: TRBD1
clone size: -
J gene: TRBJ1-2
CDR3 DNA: TGTGCCAGCAACAGGGGGGTGGGGACTAACTATGGCTACACCTTC
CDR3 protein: CASNRGVGTNYGYTF

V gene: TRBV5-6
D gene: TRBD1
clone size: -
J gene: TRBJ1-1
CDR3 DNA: TGTGCCAGCAGCGGCAAAGATCGAGGGACAGCGAACACTGAAGCTTTCTTT
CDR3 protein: CASSGKDRGTANTEAFF

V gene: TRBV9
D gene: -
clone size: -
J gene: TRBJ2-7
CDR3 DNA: TGTGCCAGCAGCGTATTGGGCCACGAGCAGTACTTC
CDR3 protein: CASSVLGHEQYF

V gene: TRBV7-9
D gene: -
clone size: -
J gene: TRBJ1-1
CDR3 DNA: TGTGCCAGCAGCTTGGGCGGGGAGAGGAACACTGAAGCTTTCTTT
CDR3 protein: CASSLGGERNTEAFF

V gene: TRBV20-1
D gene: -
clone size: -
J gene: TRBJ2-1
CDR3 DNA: TGCAGTGCTAGCCCGGGATTCTTC
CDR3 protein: CSASPGFF

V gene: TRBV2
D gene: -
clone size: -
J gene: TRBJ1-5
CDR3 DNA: TGTGCCAGCAGATCAACCGGGGGGGATAATCAGCCCCAGCATTTT
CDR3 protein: CASRSTGGDNQPQHF

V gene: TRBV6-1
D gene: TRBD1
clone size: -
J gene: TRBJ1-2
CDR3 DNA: TGTGCCAGCAGTGATACAGGGGAAGACGATGATGGCTACACCTTC
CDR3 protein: CASSDTGEDDDGYTF

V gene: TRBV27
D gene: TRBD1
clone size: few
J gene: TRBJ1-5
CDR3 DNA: TGTGCCAGCAGTTCCCAGGACAGGGGGAGGGATCAGCCCCAGCATTTT
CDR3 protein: CASSSQDRGRDQPQHF

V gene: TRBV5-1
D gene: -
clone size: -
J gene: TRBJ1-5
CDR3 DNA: TGCGCCAGCAGCTTGGGTCCGGGGTATCAGCCCCAGCATTTT
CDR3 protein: CASSLGPGYQPQHF

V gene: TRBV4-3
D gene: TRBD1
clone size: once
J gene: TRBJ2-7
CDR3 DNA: TGCGCCAGCAGTCATACAACGTGGGACAGAACCTACGAGCAGTACTTC
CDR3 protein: CASSHTTWDRTYEQYF

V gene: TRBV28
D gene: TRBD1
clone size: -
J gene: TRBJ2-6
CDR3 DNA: TGTGCCAGCAGCCCCGGGACAGGGGCCGCAAACTCTGGGGCCAACGTCCTGACTTTC
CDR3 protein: CASSPGTGAANSGANVLTF

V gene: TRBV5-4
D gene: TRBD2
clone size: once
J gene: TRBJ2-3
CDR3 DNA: TGTGCCAGCAGCTTGCCCGAACTAGCGGGCACAGATACGCAGTATTTT
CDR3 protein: CASSLPELAGTDTQYF

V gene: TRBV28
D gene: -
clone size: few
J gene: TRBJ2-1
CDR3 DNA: TGTGCCAGCAGTTTGCCTGGGGGGACCCCTCGGGATGAGCAGTTCTTC
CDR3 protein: CASSLPGGTPRDEQFF

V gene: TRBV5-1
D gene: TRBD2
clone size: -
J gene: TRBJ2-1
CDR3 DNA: TGCGCCAGCAGCCCTAGCGGGAGGGGTTCGAATGAGCAGTTCTTC
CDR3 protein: CASSPSGRGSNEQFF